This is a list of T cell receptor beta chains from one sample in a study of T cells in Graves' hyperthyroidism and ophthalmopathy. A single record per CDR3 protein comes from TCRdb applying MiXCR to the multiplex PCR reads. The table lists approximately 380,000 distinct CDR3 sequences, around a sixth of them singletons. Material: blood. The receptors come from a man aged 18 to 30 with Graves' ophthalmopathy. CDR3s include the opening cysteine and the closing phenylalanine or tryptophan. A D gene is named only where the DNA matches it firmly. Some rows have no size entry. The others give once, few or many, or a class for an expanded clone.

d_call | clone_size | j_call | v_call | cdr3_aa | cdr3_nt
TRBD1 | many | TRBJ1-5 | TRBV18 | CAPTSHSQGSNQPQHF | TGTGCCCCCACTTCACACTCACAGGGGAGCAATCAGCCCCAGCATTTT
TRBD1 | many | TRBJ1-1 | TRBV12-3/TRBV12-4 | CASSLPGQGAITEAFF | TGTGCCAGCAGTTTGCCGGGACAGGGGGCGATCACTGAAGCTTTCTTT
. | . | TRBJ2-3 | TRBV7-2 | CASSRGNSTDTQYF | TGTGCCAGCTCCAGGGGTAATTCGACAGATACGCAGTATTTT
. | . | TRBJ2-1 | TRBV10-1 | CASSVGGGPVGNEQFF | TGCGCCAGCAGTGTTGGGGGGGGGCCGGTAGGCAATGAGCAGTTCTTC
TRBD2 | few | TRBJ2-1 | TRBV4-2 | CASSHGAGGQNEQFF | TGTGCCAGCAGCCATGGCGCGGGGGGGCAAAATGAGCAGTTCTTC
TRBD1 | many | TRBJ2-7 | TRBV6-1 | CASSEIPGTGTYEQYF | TGTGCCAGCAGTGAAATTCCCGGGACAGGGACCTACGAGCAGTACTTC
TRBD2 | many | TRBJ2-3 | TRBV7-3 | CASSLGLAVTDTQYF | TGTGCCAGCAGCTTAGGACTAGCGGTCACAGATACGCAGTATTTT
. | many | TRBJ2-2 | TRBV11-2 | CASSFGGSGELFF | TGTGCCAGCAGCTTCGGAGGTTCGGGGGAGCTGTTTTTT
TRBD1 | . | TRBJ2-5 | TRBV28 | CASSPRQGEVQETQYF | TGTGCCAGCAGTCCAAGACAGGGGGAGGTTCAAGAGACCCAGTATTTC
. | . | TRBJ2-3 | TRBV19 | CAISAGAIPDTQYF | TGTGCAATTAGTGCAGGGGCGATCCCAGATACGCAGTATTTT
. | . | TRBJ1-5 | TRBV5-1 | CASSLFRSAGWQPQHF | TGCGCCAGCAGCTTGTTCAGGTCCGCGGGATGGCAGCCCCAGCATTTT
. | . | TRBJ2-7 | TRBV6-1 | CASSSREGSYEQYF | TGTGCCAGCAGTTCCCGTGAGGGTAGCTACGAGCAGTACTTC
TRBD1 | many | TRBJ2-1 | TRBV7-6 | CASSLGSRGYSSEQFF | TGTGCCAGCAGCTTAGGGAGCAGGGGGTATAGTAGTGAGCAGTTCTTC
TRBD1 | . | TRBJ2-3 | TRBV6-1 | CASRWDRGTDTQYF | TGTGCCAGCAGGTGGGACAGGGGCACAGATACGCAGTATTTT
. | many | TRBJ1-3 | TRBV27 | CASSLLASGNTIYF | TGTGCCAGCAGTTTACTGGCTTCTGGAAACACCATATATTTT
. | many | TRBJ2-1 | TRBV11-3 | CASSKDGYNEQFF | TGTGCCAGCAGCAAGGACGGCTACAATGAGCAGTTCTTC
TRBD2 | . | TRBJ2-2 | TRBV7-3 | CASSPTRLAGGPGELFF | TGTGCCAGCAGCCCGACTAGACTAGCGGGGGGGCCCGGGGAGCTGTTTTTT
. | . | TRBJ2-2 | TRBV6-4 | CASSFQIDTGELFF | TGTGCCAGCAGTTTCCAGATCGACACCGGGGAGCTGTTTTTT
. | few | TRBJ1-1 | TRBV15 | CATSRARGPYEAFF | TGTGCCACCAGCAGAGCTCGGGGGCCCTATGAAGCTTTCTTT
TRBD1 | . | TRBJ2-5 | TRBV10-3 | CAISDGSRGYQETQYF | TGTGCCATCAGTGATGGGAGCAGGGGGTACCAAGAGACCCAGTACTTC
TRBD1 | many | TRBJ1-6 | TRBV6-1 | CASSVTQGRGSPLHF | TGTGCCAGCAGTGTCACACAGGGGAGGGGTTCACCCCTCCACTTT
TRBD1 | few | TRBJ1-6 | TRBV27 | CASSPGQYNSPLHF | TGTGCCAGCTCTCCGGGACAGTATAATTCACCCCTCCACTTT
TRBD2 | many | TRBJ2-1 | TRBV15 | CATSRAGLAGGRYNEQFF | TGTGCCACCAGCAGAGCCGGACTAGCGGGGGGGCGGTACAATGAGCAGTTCTTC
TRBD1 | . | TRBJ1-5 | TRBV7-6 | CASSLGQGGGSNQPQHF | TGTGCCAGCAGCCTGGGACAGGGCGGGGGTAGCAATCAGCCCCAGCATTTT
. | many | TRBJ1-1 | TRBV20-1 | CSARRQGNTEAFF | TGCAGTGCTCGGAGGCAGGGGAACACTGAAGCTTTCTTT
TRBD2 | . | TRBJ2-1 | TRBV7-9 | CASSFWDSSGGRGEQFF | TGTGCCAGCAGCTTCTGGGACTCTAGCGGGGGGCGGGGTGAGCAGTTCTTC
TRBD1 | many | TRBJ2-1 | TRBV28 | CASSWAQGAIGEQFF | TGTGCCAGCAGTTGGGCACAGGGGGCGATCGGTGAGCAGTTCTTC
. | few | TRBJ2-7 | TRBV20-1 | CSAFLRAPSSYKQYF | TGCAGTGCCTTCCTCAGGGCCCCGAGCTCCTACAAGCAGTACTTC
. | few | TRBJ2-2 | TRBV11-2 | CASSPRQLLGAELFF | TGTGCCAGCAGCCCCAGGCAATTACTAGGAGCGGAGCTGTTTTTT
. | few | TRBJ1-5 | TRBV28 | CASSWGDNYSNQPQHF | TGTGCCAGCAGCTGGGGGGACAATTATAGCAATCAGCCCCAGCATTTT
. | many | TRBJ2-3 | TRBV28 | CASSLEGERDTQYF | TGTGCCAGCAGTTTAGAAGGGGAACGAGATACGCAGTATTTT
. | many | TRBJ1-5 | TRBV6-1 | CASNEDSNQPQHF | TGTGCCAGCAATGAGGATAGCAATCAGCCCCAGCATTTT
TRBD2 | . | TRBJ2-2 | TRBV28 | CASSSPAGGAGELFF | TGTGCCAGCAGTTCACCGGCGGGGGGGGCCGGGGAGCTGTTTTTT
. | few | TRBJ1-5 | TRBV20-1 | CSASGEERRPQHF | TGCAGTGCTAGTGGGGAGGAAAGACGGCCCCAGCATTTT
. | many | TRBJ2-3 | TRBV28 | CASSLLWGPSTDTQYF | TGTGCCAGCAGTTTGCTGTGGGGGCCTAGCACAGATACGCAGTATTTT